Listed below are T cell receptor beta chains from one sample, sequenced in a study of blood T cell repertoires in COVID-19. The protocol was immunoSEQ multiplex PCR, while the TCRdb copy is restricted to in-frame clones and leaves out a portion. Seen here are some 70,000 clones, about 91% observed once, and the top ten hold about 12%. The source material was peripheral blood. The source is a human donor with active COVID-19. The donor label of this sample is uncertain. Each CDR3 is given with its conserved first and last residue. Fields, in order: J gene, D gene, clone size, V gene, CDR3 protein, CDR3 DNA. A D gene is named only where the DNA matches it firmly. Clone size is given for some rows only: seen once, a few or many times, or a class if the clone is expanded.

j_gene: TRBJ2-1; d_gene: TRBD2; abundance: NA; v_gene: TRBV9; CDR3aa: CASSESGRSFNEQFF; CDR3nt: TGTGCCAGCAGCGAAAGCGGGAGGAGCTTCAATGAGCAGTTCTTC
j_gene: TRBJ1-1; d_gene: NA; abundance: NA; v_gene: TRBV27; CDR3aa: CASSLVGVGGTEAFF; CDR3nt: TGTGCCAGCAGTTTAGTAGGGGTCGGGGGCACTGAAGCTTTCTTT
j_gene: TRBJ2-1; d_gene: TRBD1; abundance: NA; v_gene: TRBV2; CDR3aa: CASSATDRGRWNEQFF; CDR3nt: TGTGCCAGCAGTGCAACCGACAGGGGGCGGTGGAATGAGCAGTTCTTC
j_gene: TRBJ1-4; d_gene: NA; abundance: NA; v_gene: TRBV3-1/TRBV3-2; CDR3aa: CASRGAVDEKLFF; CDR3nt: TGTGCCTCCCGGGGGGCCGTAGATGAAAAACTGTTTTTT
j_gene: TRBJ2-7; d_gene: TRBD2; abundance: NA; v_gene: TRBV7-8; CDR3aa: CASSGSGTSGRSYEQYF; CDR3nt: TGTGCCAGCAGCGGATCCGGGACTAGCGGACGCTCCTACGAGCAGTACTTC
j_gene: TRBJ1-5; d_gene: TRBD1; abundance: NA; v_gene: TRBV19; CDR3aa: CASSLTGTAFYSNQPQHF; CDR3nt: TGTGCCAGTAGCCTCACCGGGACAGCTTTTTATAGCAATCAGCCCCAGCATTTT
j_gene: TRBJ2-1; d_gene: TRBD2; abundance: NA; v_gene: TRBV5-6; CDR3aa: CASSLEGSGWLSYNEQFF; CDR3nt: TGTGCCAGCAGCTTGGAGGGTAGCGGGTGGCTCTCCTACAATGAGCAGTTCTTC
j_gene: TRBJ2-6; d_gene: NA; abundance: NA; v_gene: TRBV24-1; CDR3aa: CATSDEGSGANVLTF; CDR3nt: TGTGCCACCAGTGACGAGGGATCTGGGGCCAACGTCCTGACTTTC
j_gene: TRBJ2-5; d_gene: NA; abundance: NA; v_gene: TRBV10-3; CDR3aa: CAISESRETQYF; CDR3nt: TGTGCCATCAGTGAGTCGCGAGAGACCCAGTACTTC
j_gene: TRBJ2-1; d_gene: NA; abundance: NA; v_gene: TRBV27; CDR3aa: CASSLAESSYNEQFF; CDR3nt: TGTGCCAGCAGTTTAGCGGAGAGCTCCTACAATGAGCAGTTCTTC
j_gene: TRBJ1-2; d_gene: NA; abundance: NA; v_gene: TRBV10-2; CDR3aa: CASSDRFYGYTF; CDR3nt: TGCGCCAGCAGTGACAGATTCTATGGCTACACCTTC
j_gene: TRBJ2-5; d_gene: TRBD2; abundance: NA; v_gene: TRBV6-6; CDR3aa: CASSYGLAGETQYF; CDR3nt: TGTGCCAGCAGTTACGGGCTAGCGGGAGAGACCCAGTACTTC
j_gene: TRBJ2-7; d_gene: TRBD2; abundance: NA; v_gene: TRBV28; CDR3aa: CASSLASGLGEQYF; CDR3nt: TGTGCCAGCAGTTTGGCTAGCGGCCTCGGCGAGCAGTACTTC
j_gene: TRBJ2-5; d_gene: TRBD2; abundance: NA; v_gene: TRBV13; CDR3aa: CASSSRLAGFQETQYF; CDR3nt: TGTGCCAGCAGCTCCCGGCTAGCGGGCTTCCAAGAGACCCAGTACTTC
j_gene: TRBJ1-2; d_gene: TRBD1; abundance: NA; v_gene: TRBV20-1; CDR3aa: CSASRGQGVYGYTF; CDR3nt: TGCAGTGCTAGTCGTGGACAGGGTGTATATGGCTACACCTTC
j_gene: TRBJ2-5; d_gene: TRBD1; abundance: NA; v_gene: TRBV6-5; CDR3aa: CASRSGQGRQETQYF; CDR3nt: TGTGCCAGCAGATCAGGACAGGGGAGGCAAGAGACCCAGTACTTC
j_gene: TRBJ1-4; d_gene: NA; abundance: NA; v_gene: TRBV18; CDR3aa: CATSRGVNEKLFF; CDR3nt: TGTGCCACCTCCCGGGGGGTTAATGAAAAACTGTTTTTT
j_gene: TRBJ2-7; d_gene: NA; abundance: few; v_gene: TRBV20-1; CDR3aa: CSARSGHEQYF; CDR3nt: TGCAGTGCTAGATCTGGGCACGAGCAGTACTTC
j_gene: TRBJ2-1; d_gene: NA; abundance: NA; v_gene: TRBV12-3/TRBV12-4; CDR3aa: CASSLRYEQFF; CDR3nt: TGTGCCAGCAGTTTACGTTATGAGCAGTTCTTC
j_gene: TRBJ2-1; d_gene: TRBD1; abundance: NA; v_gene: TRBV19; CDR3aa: CASRNRGDNEQFF; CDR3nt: TGTGCCAGTAGAAACAGGGGGGACAATGAGCAGTTCTTC